The clone carrying this T cell receptor beta chain was found a few times. The CDR3 extends over 15 amino acids. V lost 3 bases and J lost 4, with 14 bases in between. CDR1 is KGHDR and CDR2 is SFDVKD in the germline V gene. The entry originates in a study of T-cell memory formation after mild COVID-19. TCRdb re-called the 5' RACE reads through MiXCR, storing one row per CDR3 protein. The table lists 400,000 to 500,000 distinct CDR3 sequences, about a sixth of them singletons, with 20% to 25% in the top ten. Sample: PBMCs or a T cell subset sorted from them (not recorded which). The receptor was isolated from a man aged 18 to 29 who had mild COVID-19 (a few samples of this study predate the infection). Cell type and time point are not known. The chain links TRBV24-1 to TRBJ1-2; D is uncertain. The CDR3 DNA sequence: TGTGCCACCAGTGATGCCCCGAGGGAACCCTATGGCTACACCTTC. It yields the protein CATSDAPREPYGYTF.